This T cell receptor (beta chain) comes out of a study of control samples from healthy donors and cancer patients. The data were produced by immunoSEQ multiplex PCR, yet TCRdb's version contains in-frame clones alone and is incomplete. The sample consists of about 80,000 clones, roughly 84% of them appearing once. Germline V gene data show CDR1 as SEHNR and CDR2 as FQNEAQ (reference sequence). There are 15 residues in the CDR3. With 4 bases removed from V and 4 bases from J, the gap between germline ends came to 15 bases. The specimen was blood. The origin of this receptor is a woman in her fifties or sixties in good health. The rearrangement joins TRBV7-9 to TRBJ2-3, with D possibly matching TRBD1 (7 bases). DNA for the CDR3: TGTGCCAGCAGCTCCAGGGGGGTCGACGCAGATACGCAGTATTTT. Translating gives CASSSRGVDADTQYF.